This T cell receptor beta chain was retrieved from a study of tissue T cells after allogeneic stem cell transplantation (dated by TCRdb to 2022 to 2024). Regarding the complete study: TCR beta repertoires were profiled across many tissues obtained from research autopsies of patients with and without GVHD, as well as in mouse models of GVHD. On the human side, the study was prospective and observational, with no blinding or randomization. On the study overall, not on this receptor specifically: Few T cell clones were found to be shared across patients, but shared repertoire signatures across patients were revealed in a tissue-specific fashion by motif-based clustering. Which tissue TCRs were alloreactive or antigen-specific was not determined in the study, and some clones might have been persisting host cells. Within patients, how anatomically similar tissues were was a major factor shaping TCR repertoire composition, regardless of disease or transplant status. In both patients and mice, T cells from blood and spleen picked up only a limited part of the TCR repertoire that was detected in tissues. Sampling depth was acknowledged as a limitation, and the patient cohort was both small and clinically heterogeneous.

Notes on this clone: There is no known antigen for this receptor. This is a murine receptor, so its gene nomenclature and germline sequences are mouse based. The read stops 1 residue short of the end of the CDR3; the missing end is completed from the germline J gene.

The protocol used for the library was the immunoSEQ multiplex PCR assay. TCRbeta CDR3 sequencing was performed at survey depth by Adaptive Biotechnologies, and CDR3 sequences, V/J genes, productive frequency and template counts were reported. TCR beta CDR3 regions were amplified from genomic DNA instead of RNA. The authors processed their data as follows. Jensen-Shannon divergence served to quantify pairwise repertoire overlap between tissues, with 0 meaning identical and 1 meaning complete divergence. Based on pairwise JSD values, tissues were grouped by single-linkage agglomerative hierarchical clustering, and the results were shown as dendrograms. GLIPH2 was applied to all patient samples using simulation_depth 1000, kmer_min_depth 3, and cdr3_length_cutoff 8, and only groups with more than two unique CDR3s were retained. A standardized tissue-overlap score was calculated by extrapolating Jaccard GLIPH-group overlap across patients to a standard repertoire size of 1000 clones. Linear mixed-effect models, with tissue as a fixed effect and individual as a random effect, were used to test how diversity related to clinical or experimental variables. TCRdb stores this immuneACCESS table with in-frame sequences only. Part of the clones is absent; in the studies checked, under half of the shortfall reflects unresolved V genes, and no reason is known for the rest. Clone size and the V and J calls come from that table; the DNA yielded D and trimming. The sample table records some 22,000 clones; about 70% of these occur just once. Roughly 0.38% of the sample is held by the ten biggest clonotypes.

V ends up 3 bases short and J 7 bases short, with an unmatched junction base count of 0. Based on the germline V gene (reference sequence), the CDR1 and CDR2 sequences are LGHNA and YNLKQL. Reading from cysteine to phenylalanine, the CDR3 counts 13 amino acids. Of the CDR3's DNA, 36 bases were read; they are in frame from base 1. This TCR was recovered from a female BALB/c mouse in good health. This mouse strain carries MHC haplotype H2-d. Material: blood. Rearrangement joined TRBV5 to TRBJ2-1; the junction holds 10 bases that match TRBD2. The CDR3 corresponds to CASSQDWGAEQFF. CDR3 DNA (partial): TGTGCCAGCAGCCAGGACTGGGGGGCTGAGCAGTTC.